The clone carrying this T cell receptor (beta chain) came up once. Its matching antigen is unknown. Germline CDR1 is DFQATT and CDR2 is SNEGSKA (reference sequence). With V trimmed by 6 bases and J by 7 bases, 10 bases remained unmatched. This CDR3 spans 14 amino acids. Axillary draining lymph nodes of breast cancer patients supplied the node samples. One entry per CDR3 protein, called by TCRdb with MiXCR from the multiplex PCR reads. The repertoire includes some 100,000 distinct CDR3 sequences, around 20% of them detected once, and approximately 1.2% sits in the top ten. The sample originates from a study of breast tumors, draining lymph nodes, adjacent tissues. Whole-study findings and limits: The data were judged consistent with most tumor T cells coming from lymph node and expanding in tumor.

The source is a female donor with breast cancer. Some clones in this sample may be carry-over from other donors' samples. This chain joins TRBV20-1 and TRBJ2-7; 12 bases align to TRBD1. Material: axillary lymph node tissue. This CDR3 reads CSADWGQGAREQYF. The DNA of the CDR3 is TGCAGTGCCGACTGGGGACAGGGGGCTAGAGAGCAGTACTTC.